The source of this TCR beta chain is a study of blood T cell repertoires in COVID-19. At the level of the study: COVID-19 samples, acute and convalescent, were from the United States, Italy and Spain. PBMCs, B-cell-depleted T cells, or T cells provided the cDNA or gDNA that made up the material.

Data came from immunoSEQ multiplex PCR; TCRdb stores just in-frame clones and leaves some out. There are 100,000 to 120,000 clones in the sample; around 90% occur only once, and 4% to 5.5% lies in the top ten. Germline values: CDR1 MGHRA, CDR2 YSYEKL. CDR3 length equals 14 residues. Trimming removed 4 bases from V and 4 bases from J, with 13 bases in between. The sample comprised peripheral blood. This sequence joins TRBV4-1 and TRBJ1-2, with no clear D. The TCR comes from a human donor in a cohort sampled during active COVID-19. The CDR3, as DNA: TGCGCCAGCAGCCGGGAGATAATCACCTATGGCTACACCTTC. It translates to CASSREIITYGYTF.